A selection of T cell receptor beta chains follows, all from one sample in a study of blood T cell repertoires in COVID-19. Assay used: immunoSEQ multiplex PCR; TCRdb lists only in-frame clones, some missing. The sample shows 450,000 to 600,000 clones, around 90% of them seen only once. Sequencing was done on a sample of PBMCs or T cells enriched from blood (not recorded which). These receptors came from a woman between 18 and 29 years old who had recovered from COVID-19. Each CDR3 is given with its conserved first and last residue. The D gene is left open where the match is weak. Size values are once, few and many counts, or a class for expanded clones, and some rows have none.

abundance | j_gene | v_gene | d_gene | CDR3aa | CDR3nt
- | TRBJ2-4 | TRBV6-5 | - | CASSSGDGFIQYF | TGTGCCAGCAGTTCGGGGGACGGATTTATTCAGTACTTC
- | TRBJ1-2 | TRBV30 | - | CAWSGGITSYGYTF | TGTGCCTGGAGCGGGGGGATTACCTCCTATGGCTACACCTTC
- | TRBJ2-3 | TRBV10-3 | - | CAISVGGPQDTQYF | TGTGCCATCAGTGTCGGTGGGCCCCAGGATACGCAGTATTTT
- | TRBJ2-7 | TRBV6-5 | TRBD1 | CASTTGTGIDEQYF | TGTGCCAGCACCACCGGGACAGGGATCGACGAGCAGTACTTC
- | TRBJ1-5 | TRBV28 | - | CASSPGGGNQPQHF | TGTGCCAGCAGCCCCGGGGGGGGCAATCAGCCCCAGCATTTT
- | TRBJ1-5 | TRBV10-3 | TRBD1 | CATLDREGNQPQHF | TGTGCCACCTTGGACAGGGAAGGCAATCAGCCCCAGCATTTT
once | TRBJ1-2 | TRBV6-5 | - | CASSPVGVLNGYTF | TGTGCCAGCAGTCCAGTCGGGGTCTTAAACGGCTACACCTTC
- | TRBJ1-6 | TRBV5-6 | - | CASSPGHRLGNSPLHF | TGTGCCAGCAGCCCGGGCCACAGGTTAGGAAATTCACCCCTCCACTTT
- | TRBJ1-5 | TRBV5-8 | TRBD1 | CASSLVLGQGGGQPQHF | TGTGCCAGCAGCTTGGTCCTTGGACAGGGGGGAGGTCAGCCCCAGCATTTT
- | TRBJ2-7 | TRBV29-1 | TRBD1 | CSVGRDRGTYEQYF | TGCAGCGTTGGCCGGGACAGGGGTACCTACGAGCAGTACTTC
- | TRBJ2-3 | TRBV28 | - | CASALGRIWTEGDTQYF | TGTGCCAGCGCCCTTGGGCGGATATGGACGGAGGGAGATACGCAGTATTTT
- | TRBJ2-7 | TRBV18 | TRBD1 | CASSRDRGREKQYF | TGTGCCAGCTCACGAGACAGGGGGCGAGAGAAGCAGTACTTC
- | TRBJ1-5 | TRBV7-9 | - | CASSLSGDQPQHF | TGTGCCAGCAGCTTAAGTGGAGATCAGCCCCAGCATTTT
- | TRBJ2-7 | TRBV30 | TRBD1 | CAWDLGTGFYEQYF | TGTGCCTGGGACCTAGGGACAGGGTTCTACGAGCAGTACTTC
- | TRBJ2-2 | TRBV6-5 | - | CASSPRVTGELFF | TGTGCCAGCAGTCCGAGGGTGACCGGGGAGCTGTTTTTT
- | TRBJ1-4 | TRBV14 | - | CASSQDRGPEKLFF | TGTGCCAGCAGCCAAGATAGGGGTCCTGAAAAACTGTTTTTT
- | TRBJ1-3 | TRBV10-3 | TRBD1 | CAIQGARGNTIYF | TGTGCCATTCAGGGGGCGCGGGGAAACACCATATATTTT
- | TRBJ1-6 | TRBV10-3 | - | CAISEWGDNSPLHF | TGTGCCATCAGTGAATGGGGGGATAATTCACCCCTCCACTTT
- | TRBJ1-6 | TRBV7-9 | TRBD1 | CASSFNGDRVNSPLHF | TGTGCCAGCAGCTTTAATGGGGACAGAGTTAATTCACCCCTCCACTTT
few | TRBJ2-7 | TRBV4-2 | - | CASSQDQGGYEQYF | TGTGCCAGCAGCCAAGATCAGGGAGGCTACGAGCAGTACTTC
- | TRBJ1-4 | TRBV9 | TRBD1 | CASSHGGTGGDSGKLFF | TGTGCCAGCAGCCACGGGGGGACAGGGGGCGATAGTGGAAAACTGTTTTTT
- | TRBJ2-2 | TRBV30 | TRBD1 | CAWSVQDRAGELFF | TGTGCCTGGAGTGTACAAGACAGGGCCGGGGAGCTGTTTTTT
- | TRBJ2-7 | TRBV6-1 | - | CASSEQSYEQYF | TGTGCCAGCAGTGAACAGTCCTACGAGCAGTACTTC
- | TRBJ1-4 | TRBV3-1/TRBV3-2 | - | CASSLWRADEKLFF | TGTGCCAGCAGCCTTTGGAGGGCTGATGAAAAACTGTTTTTT
- | TRBJ1-2 | TRBV5-1 | TRBD1 | CASSLKEQGANGYTF | TGCGCCAGCAGCCTAAAGGAACAGGGGGCCAATGGCTACACCTTC
- | TRBJ2-3 | TRBV27 | TRBD2 | CASSLSFPGAGGRDTQYF | TGTGCCAGCAGTTTATCGTTCCCAGGAGCGGGGGGGCGGGATACGCAGTATTTT
- | TRBJ2-6 | TRBV5-1 | - | CASSHLLRSGANVLTF | TGCGCCAGCAGCCACCTACTACGATCTGGGGCCAACGTCCTGACTTTC
few | TRBJ2-2 | TRBV2 | TRBD2 | CASSLRGGSNTGELFF | TGTGCCAGCAGCCTCCGGGGGGGCTCGAACACCGGGGAGCTGTTTTTT
few | TRBJ1-2 | TRBV30 | TRBD1 | CAWSRPDREMGGYTF | TGTGCCTGGAGTCGCCCCGACAGGGAGATGGGAGGCTACACCTTC
- | TRBJ2-7 | TRBV9 | TRBD2 | CASSVDGLAYYEQYF | TGTGCCAGCAGCGTAGACGGACTAGCGTACTACGAGCAGTACTTC
- | TRBJ2-5 | TRBV5-1 | - | CASSLDGERTQYF | TGCGCCAGCAGCTTGGACGGAGAGAGGACCCAGTACTTC
- | TRBJ1-2 | TRBV4-1 | - | CASSSPRQVGLGYTF | TGCGCCAGCAGTTCACCCCGACAGGTCGGTCTAGGCTACACCTTC
- | TRBJ1-4 | TRBV30 | - | CASTPTNEKLFF | TGTGCCTCGACACCGACTAATGAAAAACTGTTTTTT
once | TRBJ2-3 | TRBV11-3 | - | CASAKGLGTDTQYF | TGTGCCAGCGCCAAGGGGTTGGGCACAGATACGCAGTATTTT
few | TRBJ1-6 | TRBV7-4 | TRBD1 | CASSRVDRGDFNNSPLHF | TGTGCCAGCAGCCGAGTCGACAGGGGGGATTTTAATAATTCACCCCTCCACTTT
- | TRBJ1-2 | TRBV5-1 | - | CASSSNRLYGYTF | TGCGCCAGCAGCTCGAACAGGCTCTATGGCTACACCTTC
- | TRBJ2-7 | TRBV29-1 | TRBD2 | CSVWEGYEQYF | TGCAGCGTTTGGGAGGGGTACGAGCAGTACTTC
- | TRBJ1-5 | TRBV6-4 | - | CASSDKVPGANQPQHF | TGTGCCAGCAGTGACAAAGTGCCAGGCGCAAATCAGCCCCAGCATTTT
once | TRBJ2-6 | TRBV27 | - | CASSLNGANVLTF | TGTGCCAGCAGCCTTAATGGGGCCAACGTCCTGACTTTC
- | TRBJ1-5 | TRBV9 | - | CASSPNGDSNQPQHF | TGTGCCAGCAGCCCTAACGGGGATAGCAATCAGCCCCAGCATTTT
- | TRBJ2-7 | TRBV28 | - | CASSFGPSSYEQYF | TGTGCCAGCAGTTTTGGGCCCTCCTCCTACGAGCAGTACTTC
- | TRBJ1-5 | TRBV18 | TRBD1 | CASSAQGEATPQHF | TGTGCCAGCTCAGCCCAGGGGGAGGCGACGCCCCAGCATTTT
- | TRBJ1-2 | TRBV10-3 | - | CAISITGRNDGGGYTF | TGTGCCATCAGTATAACCGGACGCAATGACGGAGGTGGCTACACCTTC
- | TRBJ1-4 | TRBV6-5 | - | CASSYRGGEKLFF | TGTGCCAGCAGTTACCGCGGCGGTGAAAAACTGTTTTTT
- | TRBJ1-3 | TRBV6-7 | - | CATYSDKGHTIYF | TGTGCCACCTACTCGGACAAAGGTCATACCATATATTTT
few | TRBJ2-3 | TRBV4-1 | - | CASSQSGTRRTDTQYF | TGCGCCAGCAGCCAATCCGGGACAAGAAGAACAGATACGCAGTATTTT
- | TRBJ1-1 | TRBV28 | - | CASSIVGEVDTEAFF | TGTGCCAGCAGCATCGTTGGAGAGGTGGACACTGAAGCTTTCTTT
- | TRBJ2-1 | TRBV30 | - | CAWENSGGYTNEQFF | TGTGCCTGGGAGAACTCAGGTGGCTACACTAATGAGCAGTTCTTC